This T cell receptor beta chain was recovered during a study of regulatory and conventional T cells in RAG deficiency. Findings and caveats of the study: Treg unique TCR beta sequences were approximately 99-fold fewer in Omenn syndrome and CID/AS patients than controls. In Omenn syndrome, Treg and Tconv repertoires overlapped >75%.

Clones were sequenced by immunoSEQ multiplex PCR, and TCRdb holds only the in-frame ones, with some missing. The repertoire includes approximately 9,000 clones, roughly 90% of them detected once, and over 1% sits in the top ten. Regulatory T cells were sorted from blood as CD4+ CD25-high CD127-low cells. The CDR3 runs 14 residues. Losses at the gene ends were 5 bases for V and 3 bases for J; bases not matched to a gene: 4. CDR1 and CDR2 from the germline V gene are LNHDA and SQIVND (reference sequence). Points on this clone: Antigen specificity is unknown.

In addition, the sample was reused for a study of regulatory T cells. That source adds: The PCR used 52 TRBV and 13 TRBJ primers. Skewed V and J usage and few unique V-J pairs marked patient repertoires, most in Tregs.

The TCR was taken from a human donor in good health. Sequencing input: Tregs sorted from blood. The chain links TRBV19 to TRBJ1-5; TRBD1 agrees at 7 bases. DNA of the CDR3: TGTGCCAGTAGTGCGACAGGGTCCAATCAGCCCCAGCATTTT. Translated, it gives CASSATGSNQPQHF.